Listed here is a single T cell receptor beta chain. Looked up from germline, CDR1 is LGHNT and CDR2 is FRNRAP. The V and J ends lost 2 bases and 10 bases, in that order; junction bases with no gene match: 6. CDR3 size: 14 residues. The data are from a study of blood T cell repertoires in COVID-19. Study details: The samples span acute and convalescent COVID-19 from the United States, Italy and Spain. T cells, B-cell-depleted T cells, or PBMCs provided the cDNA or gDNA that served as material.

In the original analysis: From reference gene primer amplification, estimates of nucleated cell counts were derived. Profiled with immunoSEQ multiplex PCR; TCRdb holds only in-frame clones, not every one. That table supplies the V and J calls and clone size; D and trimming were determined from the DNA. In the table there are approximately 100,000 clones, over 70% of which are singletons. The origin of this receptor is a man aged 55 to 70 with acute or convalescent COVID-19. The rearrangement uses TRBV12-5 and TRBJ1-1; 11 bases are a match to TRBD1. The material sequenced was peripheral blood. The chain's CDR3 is CASGLPGQGGGAFF. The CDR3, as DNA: TGTGCTAGTGGTTTGCCGGGACAGGGGGGTGGAGCTTTCTTT.